Below are 4 T cell receptor beta chains sequenced from a single sample in a study of shared clonotypes between healthy human individuals. Profiled with immunoSEQ multiplex PCR; TCRdb holds only in-frame clones, not every one. The sample lists millions of clones; approximately 92% were seen once. The sequencing sample was made of naive CD4+ T cells sorted from blood. The subset denotes: CD45RA+ positively selected. All receptors come from a man aged 18 to 35 in good health.

The V call is TRBV28, the J call TRBJ1-3, with a tentative D call TRBD1 (6 bases). The CDR3 covers 16 residues. Trimming took off 3 bases at V and 3 bases at J, with 15 bases between the two ends. The germline gives CDR1 MDHEN, CDR2 SYDVKM. The CDR3 nucleotides read TGTGCCAGCAGTTTGCCGCAAAACAGGGTTGGAAACACCATATATTTT. It codes for CASSLPQNRVGNTIYF.

The chain has TRBV5-1 and TRBJ2-7; D gene ambiguous. Trimming cost V 4 bases and J 3 bases, with 17 bases left between them. The length of the CDR3 is 15 residues. Germline values: CDR1 SGHRS, CDR2 YFSETQ. The CDR3 loop is CASSPNPANYYEQYF. The CDR3 region has the DNA TGCGCCAGCAGCCCAAACCCAGCAAACTACTACGAGCAGTACTTC.

The chain joins TRBV28 to TRBJ2-2; D possibly corresponds to TRBD2 (5 bases). V shed 3 bases and J shed 5 bases, with 10 bases lying between them. The CDR3 length is 14 residues. Germline V gives CDR1 MDHEN, CDR2 SYDVKM. Written as DNA, the CDR3 is TGTGCCAGCAGTTTGGGAGTTCGTACCGGGGAGCTGTTTTTT. This encodes CASSLGVRTGELFF.

Here the CDR3 DNA reads TGTGCCAGCAGCTTGAGCTGGGACGCCCTATCCTACAATGAGCAGTTCTTC. Its protein product is CASSLSWDALSYNEQFF. The chain has TRBV5-4 and TRBJ2-1; tentatively, D is TRBD1 or TRBD2 (5 bases each). Germline lookup yields CDR1 SGHNT and CDR2 YYREEE (reference sequence). The length of the CDR3 is 17 residues. The germline V and J ends were trimmed by 1 base and 1 base, with 15 bases remaining between them.